A selection of T cell receptor beta chains follows, all from one sample in a study of blood T cell repertoires in COVID-19. TCRdb keeps only in-frame clones here, not all; method: immunoSEQ multiplex PCR. Of over 250,000 clones detected, roughly 87% appear once; the ten largest clones hold more than 10%. Specimen: peripheral blood. These receptors were obtained from a human donor in a cohort sampled during active COVID-19. CDR3s include the opening cysteine and the closing phenylalanine or tryptophan. The size of a clone is reported for some rows only, either as once, few or many, or as a class for expanded clones.

- | TRBV11-2 | CASSPRQGRGYTF
- | TRBV5-1 | CASSLGSRQQETQYF
few | TRBV7-2 | CASSSRERETQYF
- | TRBV6-6 | CASSVTSGSYNEQFF
- | TRBV27 | CASSYNNRGNTEAFF
- | TRBV4-2 | CASSQETVPPALAKNIQYF
once | TRBV18 | CASSPRDSGYTEAFF
- | TRBV5-6 | CASSLVASGSGQVYF
few | TRBV28 | CASKEGINSGNTIYF
- | TRBV27 | CASSSRRRSSYNEQFF
- | TRBV29-1 | CSVGGGGIEKLFF
- | TRBV19 | CASATQGSPTGELFF
- | TRBV7-2 | CASSLGGISSSGQYF
- | TRBV6-2/TRBV6-3 | CASSGATGTLNEKLFF
- | TRBV7-9 | CASSLGRGAAYEQYF
- | TRBV11-2 | CASGSGGTGEKLFF
- | TRBV7-9 | CASSRTASYEQYF
- | TRBV7-9 | CASSFAAPNTGELFF
- | TRBV7-9 | CASSSTVSEPQHF
- | TRBV30 | CAWSRRASNTEAFF
- | TRBV19 | CASSMTSGAGELFF
- | TRBV28 | CASSSGLISSSTDTQYF
- | TRBV14 | CASSLNRGGNEQFF
- | TRBV13 | CASSIMTVGGNTIYF
- | TRBV30 | CAWSPPDRGRGNTEAFF
- | TRBV15 | CATGRPGRNEQFF
- | TRBV7-2 | CASSFGLAGPQNTQYF
- | TRBV12-2 | CASRLGGTGNYEQFF
- | TRBV6-6 | CASSPGTGASGANVLTF
- | TRBV5-4 | CASSYGQGGYYEQYF
- | TRBV9 | CASSVGAGPGHAEAFF
once | TRBV6-6 | CASSWTAPGQGYEQYF
- | TRBV18 | CASSPITGEAFF
few | TRBV7-8 | CASSLETLSSYEQYF
- | TRBV3-1/TRBV3-2 | CASILRPRIQETQYF
- | TRBV30 | CAWSVLQPSVFNTEAFF
- | TRBV2 | CASSELGTGANQPQHF
- | TRBV7-2 | CASSLEEWQPQHF
- | TRBV4-3 | CASSQRTSGYYNEQFF
- | TRBV7-2 | CASSTDSSSTDTQYF
- | TRBV6-5 | CASRTGGDGRGYTF
- | TRBV3-1/TRBV3-2 | CASSPWTGEADTQYF
- | TRBV6-1 | CASSDRDFTSYEQYF
few | TRBV6-2/TRBV6-3 | CASSYAATGRSSYEQYF
- | TRBV5-1 | CASSLAGVGLPRLAF
- | TRBV28 | CASSLLAGDTGELFF
once | TRBV20-1 | CSARRGGELFF
- | TRBV3-1/TRBV3-2 | CATTGTGLAMNEQFF
- | TRBV2 | CASNGGTGEQFF
- | TRBV6-5 | CASRGVSASGYEQYF
once | TRBV5-1 | CASSFDGRAYNEQFF
- | TRBV29-1 | CSVDSQGAIGPGELFF
- | TRBV7-9 | CARSLYGYTF
- | TRBV20-1 | CSASQRNEQFF
- | TRBV12-3/TRBV12-4 | CASSPDRVGLHF
- | TRBV3-1/TRBV3-2 | CASSQDLLAGVETQYF
- | TRBV18 | CASSIQGYQPQHF
- | TRBV3-1/TRBV3-2 | CASSYRDRDYEQYF